The entry below describes one TCR beta chain. The antigen remains unidentified. The data are from a study of T cells in tumors after PD-1 blockade. Assay: immunoSEQ multiplex PCR; the TCRdb copy retains only in-frame clones and omits some. The sample carries about 33,000 clones, roughly 73% recorded once. Study results and limitations: Peripheral recruitment is suggested, as some novel exhausted tumor clones were in pre-treatment blood.

The input for sequencing was PBMCs, taken before anti-PD-1 treatment. The TCR comes from a human donor with basal cell carcinoma.

The CDR3 sequence: CASSQGSFPDTQYF. CDR3 sequence (DNA): TGTGCCAGCAGCCAAGGTAGCTTTCCAGATACGCAGTATTTT. The chain recombines TRBV3-1 (or the pseudogene TRBV3-2) with TRBJ2-3; D gene uncertain. Trimming took off 1 base at V and 4 bases at J, with 9 bases between the two ends. The CDR3 runs 14 residues. Germline values: CDR1 LGHDT, CDR2 YNNKEL (reference sequence).